This TCR beta chain derives from a study of post-analysis software for immune sequencing data. Study-wide background: Relapsing-remitting, secondary progressive and progressive-relapsing multiple sclerosis courses were included. General study findings and limits: TRBV5-6, TRBV5-1 and TRBV20-1 belonged to a set of roughly 5 TRBV segments that were more frequent in patients than controls. Strong co-clustering by F measure was evident for samples that had been prepared in the same batch. Controls significantly exceeded multiple sclerosis patients in normalized Chao1 diversity.

TCR beta cDNA libraries included unique molecular identifiers. The yield from about 1 to 10 million T cells was 500,000 or so cDNA molecules in total. From the PCR reads, TCRdb called clonotypes with MiXCR, one entry per CDR3 protein. Altogether roughly 400,000 distinct CDR3 sequences are present, about 40% being singletons, with the ten largest covering 7.6%. V was shortened by 4 bases and J by 8 bases, with 18 bases between the two germline ends. This CDR3 has 15 residues. In germline, CDR1 is LGHNA, CDR2 YNFKEQ. With regard to this clonotype: Its target is unknown.

This chain uses TRBV4-2 with TRBJ2-1, with D perhaps matching TRBD1 (6 bases). Sequenced: blood. The TCR originated in a girl aged 2 to 10 with multiple sclerosis. For the CDR3, the DNA is TGTGCCAGCAGCCCAGGGGACGTGCAAGACGATGAGCAGTTCTTC. Protein product: CASSPGDVQDDEQFF.